These 21 T cell receptor beta chains originate from one sample sequenced in a study of T-cell reconstitution after alpha-beta-depleted transplantation in children. This sample's TCRbeta library carried unique molecular identifier barcodes. MiXCR, run by TCRdb on the PCR reads, gives a single entry per CDR3 protein. The sample lists roughly 120,000 distinct CDR3 sequences, about 21% occurring once. The sample consisted of PBMCs, mostly from graft donor cells, taken 180 days after TCRalphabeta/CD19-depleted stem cell transplant. The source is a male patient aged 2-15 years who had a stem cell transplant for chronic granulomatous disease, so the T cells may come from the graft donor.

The CDR3 nucleotides are TGTGCCAGCAGCTTTTTAGCGGGAGGGATAGAGACCCAGTACTTC. Translating it yields CASSFLAGGIETQYF. The chain has TRBV7-6 and TRBJ2-5; TRBD2 matches at 11 bases. CDR3 length: 15 residues. Germline V CDR1 and CDR2: SGHVS, FNYEAQ. With 3 bases clipped from V and 4 bases from J, the junction kept 4 bases outside the gene matches.

This chain links TRBV3-1 with TRBJ2-6; TRBD2 agrees at 10 bases. With 2 bases clipped from V and 3 bases from J, the junction kept 16 bases outside the gene matches. Germline values: CDR1 LGHDT, CDR2 YNNKEL (reference sequence). The CDR3 contains 21 residues. This CDR3 reads CASSQSGLGTSVSYGANVLTF. The CDR3 bases are TGTGCCAGCAGCCAATCCGGGCTAGGGACTAGCGTTTCGTATGGGGCCAACGTCCTGACTTTC.

At least ten counts were recorded for this clonotype. This chain joins TRBV6-4 and TRBJ2-3, with 8 bases aligning to TRBD2. V lost 0 bases and J lost 9; bases outside the gene matches: 8. The germline V gene encodes CDR1 MRHNA and CDR2 SNTAGT. CDR3 length: 15 residues. The CDR3: CASSDSSASGWTQYF. The CDR3 DNA sequence: TGTGCCAGCAGTGACTCGTCGGCTAGCGGGTGGACGCAGTATTTT.

J is TRBJ1-5 and V is TRBV20-1, with 8 positions matching TRBD1. The germline V gene encodes CDR1 DFQATT and CDR2 SNEGSKA (reference sequence). The CDR3 sequence is 12 residues long. The V and J ends lost 5 bases and 4 bases, in that order; junction bases with no gene match: 1. CDR3 DNA: TGCAGTGCTCAGGGGGCGAATCAGCCCCAGCATTTT. It is translated as CSAQGANQPQHF.

The rearrangement joins TRBV18 to TRBJ2-3, with 10 bases matching TRBD2. The germline gives CDR1 KGHSH, CDR2 LQKENI. Germline trimming cut 2 bases from V and 5 bases from J; bases unmatched to any gene: 7. The CDR3 runs 16 residues. The CDR3 coding sequence is TGTGCCAGCTCACCATTCAGCGGGGGGGCCCAAGATACGCAGTATTTT. This codes for CASSPFSGGAQDTQYF.

This clonotype was found many times. V is TRBV7-3 and J is TRBJ2-5, with TRBD1 as a possible D gene (6 bases). CDR1 and CDR2 (germline): SGHTA, FQGTGA. The CDR3 covers 15 residues. V lost 5 bases to trimming and J lost 0 bases, with 13 bases between them. In DNA form, the CDR3 reads TGTGCCAGCAGCCCCAGGGGCAACCACCAAGAGACCCAGTACTTC. Its protein is CASSPRGNHQETQYF.

This clonotype has a count of ten or more. The chain has TRBV5-5 and TRBJ2-3; the match to TRBD1 covers 9 bases. The CDR3 sequence is 12 residues long. V shed 4 bases, J shed 11 bases, and the junction held 5 bases outside the gene matches. Germline-derived CDR1 and CDR2 are SGHKS and YYEKEE (reference sequence). In DNA, the CDR3 is TGTGCCAGCAGCCTGGGGACAGGGATGCAGTATTTT. It translates to CASSLGTGMQYF.

The chain links TRBV12-3 or TRBV12-4 to TRBJ2-3, with a weak D call TRBD1 (6 bases). Trimming removed 6 bases at V and 2 bases at J, with 18 bases between. The CDR3 is made up of 16 amino acids. CDR3 sequence: CASSTSYRDNTDTQYF. The DNA of the CDR3 is TGTGCCAGCAGCACATCGTACAGGGACAACACAGATACGCAGTATTTT.

This clonotype showed up many times. The chain carries TRBV12-3 or TRBV12-4 and TRBJ2-3; no reliable D call. The CDR3 spans 15 residues. V was shortened by 7 bases and J by 1 base, with 15 bases between the two germline ends. The CDR3 region has the DNA TGTGCCAGCACCCCTTTTTTGATTGGCACAGATACGCAGTATTTT. Translation gives CASTPFLIGTDTQYF.

V and J are TRBV20-1 and TRBJ2-3; D is perhaps TRBD2 (5 bases). The germline V and J ends were trimmed by 3 bases and 0 bases, with 10 bases remaining between them. The CDR3 is made up of 14 amino acids. Germline V gives CDR1 DFQATT, CDR2 SNEGSKA (reference sequence). CDR3 in amino acids: CSASVSVSTDTQYF. Written as DNA, the CDR3 is TGCAGTGCTAGTGTTAGCGTTAGCACAGATACGCAGTATTTT.

This clonotype was observed a few times. The V call is TRBV29-1, the J call TRBJ1-4; D remains ambiguous. CDR3 length: 11 residues. The germline V and J ends were trimmed by 4 bases and 7 bases, with 7 bases remaining between them. From germline, CDR1 is SQVTM and CDR2 ANQGSEA. The CDR3 is CSVVMGEKLFF. The CDR3 DNA follows: TGCAGCGTTGTTATGGGTGAAAAACTGTTTTTT.

This clonotype is classed as medium-sized. V usage is TRBV5-6 and J usage is TRBJ2-7; 8 nucleotides match TRBD1. Germline V lookup: CDR1 SGHDT, CDR2 YYEEEE. The CDR3 contains 15 residues. Losses at the gene ends were 2 bases for V and 2 bases for J; bases not matched to a gene: 6. The CDR3 nucleotides are TGTGCCAGCAGCTTCCGCGGGACAGGAACCTACGAGCAGTACTTC. Protein: CASSFRGTGTYEQYF.

This clonotype was detected only a few times. This chain links TRBV28 with TRBJ2-7; 8 nucleotides agree with TRBD1. V dropped 1 base and J dropped 5; count of bases not matched to a gene: 7. This CDR3 spans 15 amino acids. Germline V CDR1 and CDR2: MDHEN, SYDVKM. The CDR3 DNA follows: TGTGCCAGCAGTTTATTGAGCAGGGGGCTGAACGAGCAGTACTTC. Its protein product is CASSLLSRGLNEQYF.

The table lists this clonotype with a few counts. The chain combines TRBV15 with TRBJ2-5; the D is unclear. The V end lost 1 base, the J end lost 7 bases, and 7 bases lay between the germline ends. Germline-derived CDR1 and CDR2 are LNHNV and YYDKDF (reference sequence). The CDR3 loop spans 12 amino acids. The CDR3 region is CATSRVASTQYF. CDR3 bases: TGTGCCACCAGCAGAGTGGCCTCGACCCAGTACTTC.

The J gene is TRBJ2-2, the V gene TRBV5-1; TRBD2 matches at 7 bases. With 2 bases clipped from V and 0 bases from J, the junction kept 7 bases outside the gene matches. There are 17 residues in the CDR3. Per germline, CDR1 SGHRS and CDR2 YFSETQ. The CDR3 DNA is TGCGCCAGCAGCTTACCTCTAGCGGAGCCGAACACCGGGGAGCTGTTTTTT. Its translation: CASSLPLAEPNTGELFF.

V gene TRBV15 combines with J gene TRBJ2-7; either TRBD1 or TRBD2 may supply D (5 bases each). This CDR3 contains 15 residues. Germline assignment: CDR1 LNHNV and CDR2 YYDKDF (reference sequence). V was clipped by 4 bases and J by 5 bases, with 18 bases between them. CDR3 protein: CATSKTLRGVHEQYF. The CDR3 nucleotides are TGTGCCACCAGCAAGACCTTACGAGGGGTACACGAGCAGTACTTC.

This clonotype was observed at least ten times. V usage is TRBV9 and J usage is TRBJ2-1; 7 nucleotides agree with TRBD1. Trimming took 6 bases from V and 6 from J; bases not matched to a gene: 9. The CDR3 is made up of 14 amino acids. CDR1 is SGDLS and CDR2 is YYNGEE in the germline V gene. CDR3 nucleotides: TGTGCCAGCAAAGGGGGCCTCTTCGGCAATGAGCAGTTCTTC. This translates into CASKGGLFGNEQFF.

This clonotype was seen more than once but under ten times. CDR3 DNA: TGTGCCAGCAGCCCCGGGTCAATCTCCTACAATGAGCAGTTCTTC. Translating gives CASSPGSISYNEQFF. The chain links TRBV4-2 to TRBJ2-1; D not resolved. With 4 bases removed from V and 0 bases from J, the gap between germline ends came to 10 bases. The CDR3 spans 15 residues. Per germline, CDR1 LGHNA and CDR2 YNFKEQ.

This clonotype was counted a few times. This chain connects TRBV5-1 to TRBJ2-7; D possibly corresponds to TRBD1 (5 bases). CDR1 and CDR2 from the germline V gene are SGHRS and YFSETQ. The CDR3 runs to 14 residues. Trimming stripped 2 bases from V and 5 bases from J, with 14 bases between. The CDR3 bases are TGCGCCAGCAGCTTCAGGGCCGGGTATGACGAGCAGTACTTC. Translated, it gives CASSFRAGYDEQYF.

The rearrangement uses TRBV6-5 and TRBJ2-4; D tentatively reads TRBD1 or TRBD2 (5 bases each). This CDR3 is built from 15 residues. The germline V gene encodes CDR1 MNHEY and CDR2 SVGAGI. V gave up 0 bases and J gave up 5 bases, with 11 bases separating them. In DNA form, the CDR3 reads TGTGCCAGCAGTTACTCGCCCGGGACCCAAAACATTCAGTACTTC. Translated: CASSYSPGTQNIQYF.

This clonotype was counted many times. This chain links TRBV7-6 with TRBJ2-3; D remains unclear. V gave up 2 bases and J gave up 7 bases, with 16 bases separating them. Germline CDR1 and CDR2: SGHVS and FNYEAQ. The CDR3 contains 15 residues. CDR3 nucleotide sequence: TGTGCCAGCAGCTTATTACCACTATCCGGCAATACGCAGTATTTT. Its protein product is CASSLLPLSGNTQYF.